This TCR beta chain was documented in a study of cytomegalovirus exposure and HLA in healthy donors. General study findings and limits: In a later analysis, at a false discovery rate of 0.05, approximately 15,000 TCR beta sequences matched HLA alleles. It was around 160 TCR beta chains that were listed as cytomegalovirus-associated. Reports indicated that the classifier achieved high specificity and sensitivity in diagnosing cytomegalovirus status. A missense DCLRE1C variant was associated with V- and J-gene trimming of TCR beta chains in a later analysis, and an independent cohort replicated the association.

To note about this clone: The antigen remains unidentified.

The CDR3 loop spans 15 amino acids. The germline V and J ends were trimmed by 4 bases and 4 bases, with 14 bases remaining between them. In germline, CDR1 is SEHNR, CDR2 FQNEAQ (reference sequence). The PCR used 60 Vbeta and 13 Jbeta primers. The protocol was immunoSEQ multiplex PCR, while the TCRdb copy is restricted to in-frame clones and leaves out a portion. The repertoire includes more than 140,000 clones, roughly 77% of them detected once, and 3% to 3.5% sits in the top ten. This TCR was recovered from a man aged 40-55 years in good health and CMV-seronegative. The chain carries TRBV7-9 and TRBJ1-3; D is perhaps TRBD1 (6 bases). Material for sequencing was PBMCs. The chain's CDR3 is CASSSDRGFGNTIYF. The CDR3, as DNA: TGTGCCAGCAGCTCGGATAGGGGGTTCGGAAACACCATATATTTT.